This entry concerns a single T cell receptor (beta chain). The antigen remains unidentified. The CDR3 runs 13 residues. The V end lost 0 bases, the J end lost 7 bases, and 9 bases lay between the germline ends. From germline, CDR1 is SEHNR and CDR2 FQNEAQ (reference sequence). The sample comes from a study of vaccination effects on CD4 cells after COVID-19. Study-level background: Expansion with viral peptide pools was applied to antigen-specific CD4+ T cells by the ViraFEST assay prior to sequencing. Post-vaccine draws lagged the second dose by a median of 72 days. Study findings and constraints: Nearly all vaccine-induced clones in healthy recipients recognized only SARS-CoV-2.

Clones were sequenced by immunoSEQ multiplex PCR, and TCRdb holds only the in-frame ones, with some missing. The table includes under 55,000 clones, 72% detected once. A 10-day culture period preceded the isolation of CD4+ T cells. The cohort was immunized with two doses of either the BNT162b2 or mRNA-1273 vaccine. The authors exchanged half the medium for IL-2 medium on days 3 and 7. The V and J genes are TRBV7-9 and TRBJ2-5; a possible D gene is TRBD2 (5 bases). The sequence was collected from a human donor who received a COVID-19 vaccine. Sample: CD4+ T cells from PBMCs cultured without peptide, taken after COVID-19 vaccination. As DNA, the CDR3 is TGTGCCAGCAGCTTAGCTAGCGTGGGGACCCAGTACTTC. This encodes CASSLASVGTQYF.